Shown below are 11 T cell receptor beta chains from a single sample sequenced in a study of blood T cell repertoires in COVID-19. Measured with immunoSEQ multiplex PCR; TCRdb has only the in-frame clones, and not every one. Of 170,000 or so clones listed, 65% to 90% are singletons. Specimen: peripheral blood. These receptors came from a man aged 50 to 59 with active or convalescent COVID-19.

The chain recombines TRBV11-2 with TRBJ2-1; 11 bases line up with TRBD2. The CDR3 loop spans 14 amino acids. The ends lost 5 bases at V and 5 bases at J; junction bases unmatched: 2. CDR1 and CDR2 from the germline V gene are SGHAT and FQNNGV. CDR3 loop: CASSLGLADNEQFF. The CDR3 DNA is TGTGCCAGCAGCCTGGGACTAGCGGACAATGAGCAGTTCTTC.

The J gene is TRBJ2-1, the V gene TRBV6-2 or TRBV6-3, with 7 bases that match TRBD1. This CDR3 has 15 amino acids. The J segment lost 8 bases and the V segment lost 4 bases, leaving 11 bases of the junction unmatched. Germline CDR1 and CDR2: MNHEY and SVGEGT. CDR3 coding DNA: TGTGCCAGCAGTTGGCCGGGACAGCGGTCCGATGAGCAGTTCTTC. This translates into CASSWPGQRSDEQFF.

This rearrangement joins TRBV5-1 to TRBJ1-4; D unclear. V was pared by 4 bases and J by 0 bases, with 10 bases between. This CDR3 region has 15 residues. Looked up from germline, CDR1 is SGHRS and CDR2 is YFSETQ. The CDR3 spells CASSVATTTNEKLFF. The DNA for the CDR3 is TGCGCCAGCAGCGTAGCAACTACAACTAATGAAAAACTGTTTTTT.

This clone was seen a handful of times. The genes are TRBV6-1 and TRBJ2-2; tentative D call: TRBD2 (6 bases). V lost 3 bases and J 9 bases, leaving 14 bases between the germline ends. Germline assignment: CDR1 MNHNS and CDR2 SASEGT. This CDR3 is 14 amino acids long. The CDR3 sequence is CASSDLREHRELFF. The DNA for the CDR3 is TGTGCCAGCAGTGATTTACGGGAGCACAGGGAGCTGTTTTTT.

In nucleotides, the CDR3 is TGTGCCAGCAGCCCTGGGAGGGAGAGAAGTGGCTACACCTTC. It translates to CASSPGRERSGYTF. This sequence joins TRBV6-4 and TRBJ1-2; no clear D gene. The CDR3 sequence is 14 residues long. Per the germline V gene, CDR1 is MRHNA and CDR2 is SNTAGT. V was cut by 6 bases and J by 7 bases, with 18 bases left in between.

The chain has TRBV30 and TRBJ1-4; D is undetermined. The germline V gene encodes CDR1 GTSNPN and CDR2 SVGIG (reference sequence). This CDR3 is built from 15 residues. Between the trimmed V and J ends, which lost 1 base and 8 bases, there was a span of 17 bases. The CDR3 loop is CAWSARGHEIEKLFF. CDR3 nucleotide sequence: TGTGCCTGGAGTGCCCGGGGTCACGAAATCGAAAAACTGTTTTTT.

The chain has TRBV5-4 and TRBJ2-2; weak D call: TRBD1 (5 bases). Germline CDR1 is SGHNT and CDR2 is YYREEE (reference sequence). CDR3 length: 16 amino acids. V was shortened by 4 bases and J by 0 bases, with 13 bases between the two germline ends. CDR3 region: CASSDAGATNTGELFF. The CDR3 nucleotides read TGTGCCAGCAGCGACGCTGGGGCAACGAACACCGGGGAGCTGTTTTTT.

The genes are TRBV6-5 and TRBJ2-1; 8 bases match TRBD2. The CDR3 extends over 14 amino acids. J gave up 7 bases and V 7 bases, and 9 bases lay outside the gene matches. Germline V gene data show CDR1 as MNHEY and CDR2 as SVGAGI. CDR3 in amino acids: CASNRGGTRNEQFF. CDR3 DNA: TGTGCCAGCAATAGGGGGGGGACTAGAAATGAGCAGTTCTTC.

This chain links TRBV6-1 with TRBJ1-3, with D possibly being TRBD1 (5 bases). Germline V gene lookup returns CDR1 MNHNS and CDR2 SASEGT. Trimming removed 2 bases from V and 0 bases from J, with 11 bases in between. CDR3 length equals 16 residues. The CDR3 nucleotides read TGTGCCAGCAGTGAAACAGGCCTATCCTCTGGAAACACCATATATTTT. Residues: CASSETGLSSGNTIYF.

This chain joins TRBV4-2 and TRBJ2-3; D gene ambiguous. Germline V gives CDR1 LGHNA, CDR2 YNFKEQ. The CDR3 loop spans 11 amino acids. Trimming pared 5 bases from V and 4 bases from J, leaving 4 bases between. CDR3: CASSSSDTQYF. The CDR3 DNA reads TGTGCCAGCAGCTCCTCAGATACGCAGTATTTT.

This chain joins TRBV21-1 and TRBJ1-5; the table calls TRBD1, which could not be checked here. TRBV21-1 counts as a pseudogene. The CDR3 extends over 13 amino acids. CDR3 protein: CASSIQGSGPQHF. CDR3 nucleotide sequence: TGTGCCAGCAGCATACAGGGGTCGGGGCCCCAGCATTTT.